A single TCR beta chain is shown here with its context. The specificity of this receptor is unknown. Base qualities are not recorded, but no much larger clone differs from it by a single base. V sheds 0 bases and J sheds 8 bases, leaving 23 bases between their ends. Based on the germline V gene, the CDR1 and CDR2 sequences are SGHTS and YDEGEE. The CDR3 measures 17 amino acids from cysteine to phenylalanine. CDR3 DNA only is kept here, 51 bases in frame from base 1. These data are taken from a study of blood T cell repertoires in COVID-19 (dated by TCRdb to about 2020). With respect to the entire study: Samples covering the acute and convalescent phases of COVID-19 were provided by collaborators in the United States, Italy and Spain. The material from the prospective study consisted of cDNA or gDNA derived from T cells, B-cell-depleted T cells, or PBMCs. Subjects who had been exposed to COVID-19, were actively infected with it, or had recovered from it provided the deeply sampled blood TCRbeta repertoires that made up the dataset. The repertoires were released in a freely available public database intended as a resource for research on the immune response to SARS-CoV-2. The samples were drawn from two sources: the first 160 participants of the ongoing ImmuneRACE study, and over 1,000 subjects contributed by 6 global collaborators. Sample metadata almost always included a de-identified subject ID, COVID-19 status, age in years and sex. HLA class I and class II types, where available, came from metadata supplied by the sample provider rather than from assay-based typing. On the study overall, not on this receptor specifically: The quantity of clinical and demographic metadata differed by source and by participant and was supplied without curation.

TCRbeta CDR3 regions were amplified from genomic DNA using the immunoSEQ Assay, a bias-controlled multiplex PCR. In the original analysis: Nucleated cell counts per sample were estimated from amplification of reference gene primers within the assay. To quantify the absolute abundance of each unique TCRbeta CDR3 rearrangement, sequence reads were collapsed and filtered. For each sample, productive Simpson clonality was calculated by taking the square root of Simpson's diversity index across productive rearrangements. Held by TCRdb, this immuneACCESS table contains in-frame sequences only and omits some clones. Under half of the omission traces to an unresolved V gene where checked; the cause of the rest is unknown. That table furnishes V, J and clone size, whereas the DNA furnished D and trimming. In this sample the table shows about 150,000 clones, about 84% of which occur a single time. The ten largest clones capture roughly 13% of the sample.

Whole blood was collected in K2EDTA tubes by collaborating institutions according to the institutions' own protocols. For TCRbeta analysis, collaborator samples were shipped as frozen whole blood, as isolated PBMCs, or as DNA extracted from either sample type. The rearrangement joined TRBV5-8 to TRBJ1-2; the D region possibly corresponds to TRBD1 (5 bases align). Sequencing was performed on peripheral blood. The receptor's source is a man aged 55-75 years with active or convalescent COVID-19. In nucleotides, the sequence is TGTGCCAGCAGCTTGGGGCAGGGTATCTGGCCCTCGAGGGGCTACACCTTC. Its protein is CASSLGQGIWPSRGYTF.